The entry below gives a single T cell receptor (beta chain) sequence along with its context. Some clones are missing from TCRdb's copy, which holds only in-frame ones; the method was immunoSEQ multiplex PCR. This sample carries over 15,000 clones, 60% to 75% of them seen once, and the ten largest clones take over 10%. The treatment is: randomized to nivolumab then ipilimumab (arm A) or the reverse (arm B). None of the patients previously received DNA-damaging chemotherapy. PBMC sorting kept live CD3+CD8+ cells without CD19 or CD56. CDR1 and CDR2 (germline): SGHTA, FQGNSA. V was trimmed by 2 bases and J by 4 bases, leaving 3 bases between them. The CDR3 is made up of 11 amino acids. This entry comes from a study of sequential checkpoint blockade in melanoma.

V gene TRBV7-2 combines with J gene TRBJ2-7, with D unclear. This sample comprised CD8+ T cells sorted from blood (inferred from file names), obtained from a patient given nivolumab and ipilimumab in sequence. This TCR derives from a human donor with melanoma. The CDR3, as DNA: TGTGCCAGCAGCTTACTATACGAGCAGTACTTC. Translating gives CASSLLYEQYF.